These 8 T cell receptor beta chains originate from one sample sequenced in a study of blood T cell repertoires in COVID-19. Clones were sequenced by immunoSEQ multiplex PCR, and TCRdb holds only the in-frame ones, with some missing. This table holds tens of thousands of clones, around 80% found once. The specimen was peripheral blood. The receptors originated from a man aged 45-60 years with active or convalescent COVID-19.

Details on this clone: The sample contains more than one DNA sequence encoding this CDR3. CDR3 sequence: CASSSGQAYGYTF. DNA for the CDR3: TGCGCCAGCAGCTCCGGACAGGCATATGGCTACACCTTC. This chain joins TRBV5-1 and TRBJ1-2, with TRBD1 matching over 7 bases. V shed 3 bases, J shed 5 bases, and the junction held 4 bases outside the gene matches. Germline V gene data show CDR1 as SGHRS and CDR2 as YFSETQ. CDR3 size: 13 residues.

J is TRBJ1-2 and V is TRBV5-1; D might be TRBD1 (5 bases). The germline CDR1 and CDR2 sequences are SGHRS and YFSETQ. This CDR3 contains 12 residues. Trimming left V 0 bases short and J 6 bases short, with 6 bases between. CDR3 coding DNA: TGCGCCAGCAGCTTGGAAGGGGATGGCTACACCTTC. Amino acid sequence: CASSLEGDGYTF.

The chain is built from TRBV4-2 and TRBJ2-2, with 8 positions matching TRBD1. CDR3 length: 15 amino acids. With 1 base clipped from V and 7 bases from J, the junction kept 5 bases outside the gene matches. Germline CDR1 LGHNA, CDR2 YNFKEQ. The CDR3 region has the DNA TGTGCCAGCAGCCAAGGGACAGGGTATAGCGGGGAGCTGTTTTTT. Its protein product is CASSQGTGYSGELFF.

The count of this clone is one. The chain links TRBV5-6 to TRBJ2-3, with 11 bases aligning to TRBD2. Germline CDR1 and CDR2: SGHDT and YYEEEE. The CDR3 runs to 15 residues. With V trimmed by 4 bases and J by 4 bases, 5 bases remained unmatched. CDR3 region: CASSRLAGSPDTQYF. The CDR3 DNA is TGTGCCAGCAGCCGACTAGCGGGGTCCCCAGATACGCAGTATTTT.

This chain connects TRBV18 to TRBJ1-4; D might be TRBD1 (6 bases). V shed 5 bases and J shed 0 bases, with 16 bases lying between them. The CDR3 covers 17 residues. Per germline, CDR1 KGHSH and CDR2 LQKENI. The CDR3 sequence is CASSTRTDSATNEKLFF. The CDR3 DNA follows: TGTGCCAGCTCAACCCGAACGGACAGTGCAACTAATGAAAAACTGTTTTTT.

The J gene is TRBJ2-5, the V gene TRBV10-3; 8 nucleotides align to TRBD1. Germline CDR1 is ENHRY and CDR2 is SYGVKD. The J segment lost 14 bases and the V segment lost 0 bases, leaving 5 bases of the junction unmatched. CDR3 length: 12 amino acids. CDR3 bases: TGTGCCATCAGTGAGTCGGAGGACAGGGCTTACTTC. Its protein product is CAISESEDRAYF.

CDR3 sequence (DNA): TGTGCCAGCAGTTGGGGACAGGTCAATCAGCCCCAGCATTTT. This gives the protein CASSWGQVNQPQHF. The genes are TRBV28 and TRBJ1-5; 8 bases fit TRBD1. V was clipped by 4 bases and J by 3 bases; unmatched bases: 2. Germline CDR1 reads MDHEN; CDR2 reads SYDVKM. This CDR3 has 14 residues.

The chain employs TRBV10-3 and TRBJ1-6; 7 bases agree with TRBD1. Trimming removed 3 bases from V and 5 bases from J; junction bases left unmatched: 7. From germline, CDR1 is ENHRY and CDR2 SYGVKD. The CDR3 is 16 amino acids. DNA for the CDR3: TGTGCCATCAGTGACGCGACAGGGATCCATAATTCACCCCTCCACTTT. Translating gives CAISDATGIHNSPLHF.